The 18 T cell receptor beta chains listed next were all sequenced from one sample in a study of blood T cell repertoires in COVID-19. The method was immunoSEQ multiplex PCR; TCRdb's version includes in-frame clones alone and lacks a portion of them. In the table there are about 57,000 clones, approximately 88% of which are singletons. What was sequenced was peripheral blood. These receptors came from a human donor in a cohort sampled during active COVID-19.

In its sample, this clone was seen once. CDR3 in amino acids: CASSPTDFSNEQFF. As DNA, the CDR3 is TGTGCCAGCTCACCCACGGACTTCAGCAATGAGCAGTTCTTC. This chain joins TRBV18 and TRBJ2-1, with D maybe TRBD2 (5 bases). The CDR3 totals 14 residues. Between the trimmed V and J ends, which lost 3 bases and 6 bases, there was a span of 12 bases. CDR1 and CDR2 (germline): KGHSH, LQKENI.

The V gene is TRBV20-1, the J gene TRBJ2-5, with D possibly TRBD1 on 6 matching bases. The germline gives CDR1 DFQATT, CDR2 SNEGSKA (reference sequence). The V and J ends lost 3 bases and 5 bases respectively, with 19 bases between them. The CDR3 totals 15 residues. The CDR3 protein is CSASNSNRVRETQYF. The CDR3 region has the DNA TGCAGTGCTAGTAACAGTAACAGGGTGAGGGAGACCCAGTACTTC.

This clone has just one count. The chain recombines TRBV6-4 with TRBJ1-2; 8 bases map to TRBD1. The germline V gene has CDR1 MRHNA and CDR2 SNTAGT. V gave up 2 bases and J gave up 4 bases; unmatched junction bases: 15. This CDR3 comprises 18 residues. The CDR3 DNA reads TGTGCCAGCAGTGACACCTCCAGACGCGACAGGGGCGGCTATGGCTACACCTTC. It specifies CASSDTSRRDRGGYGYTF.

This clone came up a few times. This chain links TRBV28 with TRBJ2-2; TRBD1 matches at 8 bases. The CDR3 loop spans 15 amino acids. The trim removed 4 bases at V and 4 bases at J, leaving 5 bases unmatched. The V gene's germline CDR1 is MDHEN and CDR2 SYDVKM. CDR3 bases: TGTGCCAGCAGTTCACAGGGGGTCGGCACCGGGGAGCTGTTTTTT. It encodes CASSSQGVGTGELFF.

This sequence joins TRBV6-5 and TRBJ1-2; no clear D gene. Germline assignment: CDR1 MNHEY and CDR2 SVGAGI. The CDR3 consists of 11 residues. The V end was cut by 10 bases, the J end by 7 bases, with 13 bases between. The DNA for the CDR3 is TGTGCCACCCAGCGCCGCTTTGGCTACACCTTC. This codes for CATQRRFGYTF.

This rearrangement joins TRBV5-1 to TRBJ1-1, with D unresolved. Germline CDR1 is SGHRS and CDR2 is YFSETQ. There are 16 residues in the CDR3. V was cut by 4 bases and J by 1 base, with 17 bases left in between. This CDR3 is CASSKRPNTGNTEAFF. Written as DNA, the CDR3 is TGCGCCAGCAGCAAACGACCTAACACGGGGAACACTGAAGCTTTCTTT.

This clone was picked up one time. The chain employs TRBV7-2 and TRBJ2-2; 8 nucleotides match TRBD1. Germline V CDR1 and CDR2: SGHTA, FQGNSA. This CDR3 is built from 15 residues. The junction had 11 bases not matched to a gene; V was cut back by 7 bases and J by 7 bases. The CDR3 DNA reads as TGTGCCAGCACCTCATTGACAGGGGCGTTCGGGGAGCTGTTTTTT. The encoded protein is CASTSLTGAFGELFF.

The CDR3 region has the DNA TGTGCCACCAGTGATTTGACTAGCGGGAGAAAGGGGGAGCAGTTCTTC. Encoded protein: CATSDLTSGRKGEQFF. The chain recombines TRBV24-1 with TRBJ2-1; 11 bases agree with TRBD2. Per the germline V gene, CDR1 is KGHDR and CDR2 is SFDVKD. The CDR3 covers 16 residues. V lost 0 bases and J lost 10; bases outside the gene matches: 7.

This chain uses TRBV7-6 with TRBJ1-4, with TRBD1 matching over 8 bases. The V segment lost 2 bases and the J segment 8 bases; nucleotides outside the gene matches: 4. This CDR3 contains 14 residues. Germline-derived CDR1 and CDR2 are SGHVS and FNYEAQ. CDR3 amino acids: CASSLTGGGEKLFF. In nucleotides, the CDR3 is TGTGCCAGCAGCTTAACAGGGGGAGGAGAAAAACTGTTTTTT.

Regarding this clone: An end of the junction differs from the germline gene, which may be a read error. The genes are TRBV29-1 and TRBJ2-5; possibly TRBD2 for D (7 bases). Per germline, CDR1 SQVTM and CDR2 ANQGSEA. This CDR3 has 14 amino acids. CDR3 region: CSVEKGDYHETQYF. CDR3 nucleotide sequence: TGCAGCGTTGAAAAGGGGGACTACCACGAGACCCAGTACTTC.

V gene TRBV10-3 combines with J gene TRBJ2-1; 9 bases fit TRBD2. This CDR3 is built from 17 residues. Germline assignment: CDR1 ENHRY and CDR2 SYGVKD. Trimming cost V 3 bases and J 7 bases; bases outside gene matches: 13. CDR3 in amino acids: CAISESIGSGGMNEQFF. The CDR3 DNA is TGTGCCATCAGTGAATCGATAGGGAGCGGGGGGATGAATGAGCAGTTCTTC.

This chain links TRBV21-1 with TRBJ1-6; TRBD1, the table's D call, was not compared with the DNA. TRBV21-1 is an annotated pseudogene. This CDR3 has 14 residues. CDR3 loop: CASKEETGFSPLHF. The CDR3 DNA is TGTGCCAGCAAGGAAGAGACAGGGTTTTCACCCCTCCACTTT.

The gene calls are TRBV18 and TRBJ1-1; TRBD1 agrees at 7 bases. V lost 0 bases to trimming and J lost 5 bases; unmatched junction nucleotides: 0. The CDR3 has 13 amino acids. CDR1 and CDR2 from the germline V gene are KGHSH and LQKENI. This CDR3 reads CASSPPDRTEAFF. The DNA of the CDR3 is TGTGCCAGCTCACCACCGGACAGGACTGAAGCTTTCTTT.

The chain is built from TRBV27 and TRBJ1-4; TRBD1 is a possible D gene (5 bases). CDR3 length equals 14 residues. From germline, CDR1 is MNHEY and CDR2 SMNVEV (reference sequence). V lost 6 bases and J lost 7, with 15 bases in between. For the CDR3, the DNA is TGTGCCAGCAGACCACAGGCGGAGGGTGAAAAACTGTTTTTT. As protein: CASRPQAEGEKLFF.

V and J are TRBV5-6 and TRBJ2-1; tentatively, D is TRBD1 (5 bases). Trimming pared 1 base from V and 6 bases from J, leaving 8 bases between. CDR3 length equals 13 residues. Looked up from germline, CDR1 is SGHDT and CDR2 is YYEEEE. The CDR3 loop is CASSLRQINEQFF. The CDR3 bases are TGTGCCAGCAGCTTGAGACAGATCAATGAGCAGTTCTTC.

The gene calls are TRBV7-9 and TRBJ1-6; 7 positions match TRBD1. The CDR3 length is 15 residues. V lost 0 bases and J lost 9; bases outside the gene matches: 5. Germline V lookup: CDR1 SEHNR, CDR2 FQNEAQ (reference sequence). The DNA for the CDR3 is TGTGCCAGCAGCTTAGCAGCGACAGGGAGTTCACCCCTCCACTTT. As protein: CASSLAATGSSPLHF.

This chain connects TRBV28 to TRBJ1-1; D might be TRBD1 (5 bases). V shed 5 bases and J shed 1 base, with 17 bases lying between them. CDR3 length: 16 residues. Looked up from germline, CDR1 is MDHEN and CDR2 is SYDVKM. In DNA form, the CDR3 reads TGTGCCAGCAGTCCTAGACAGTTTCTTTGGAACACTGAAGCTTTCTTT. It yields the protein CASSPRQFLWNTEAFF.

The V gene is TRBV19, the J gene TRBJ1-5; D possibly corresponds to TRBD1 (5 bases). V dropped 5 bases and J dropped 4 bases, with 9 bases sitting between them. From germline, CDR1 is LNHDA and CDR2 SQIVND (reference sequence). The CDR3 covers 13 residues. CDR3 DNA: TGTGCCAGTAGTGTACAGGAGAATCAGCCCCAGCATTTT. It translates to CASSVQENQPQHF.